The 26 T cell receptor beta chains given below trace back to one sample, sequenced in a study of T-cell reconstitution after alpha-beta-depleted transplantation in children. Unique molecular identifiers were built into the TCRbeta library. TCRdb independently ran MiXCR on the PCR reads; one entry per CDR3 protein. Among about 1,000,000 distinct CDR3 sequences listed, about 29% were seen once. The specimen comprised PBMCs, mostly from graft donor cells, sampled 360 days after TCRalphabeta/CD19-depleted stem cell transplant. These receptors all stem from a boy in the first two years of life who had a stem cell transplant for SCID, so the T cells may come from the graft donor.

This sequence joins TRBV7-3 and TRBJ2-7; TRBD2 matches at 7 bases. From germline, CDR1 is SGHTA and CDR2 FQGTGA. The CDR3 runs 12 residues. V shed 3 bases, J shed 7 bases, and the junction held 3 bases outside the gene matches. CDR3 nucleotide sequence: TGTGCCAGCAGCTTCAAGGGAGGGGAGCAGTACTTC. This encodes CASSFKGGEQYF.

V is TRBV12-3 or TRBV12-4 and J is TRBJ2-1; 10 nucleotides agree with TRBD2. The CDR3 extends over 13 amino acids. V shed 5 bases, J shed 9 bases, and the junction held 4 bases outside the gene matches. The chain's CDR3 is CASSSGGAVEQFF. The CDR3 bases are TGTGCCAGCAGTAGCGGGGGGGCAGTTGAGCAGTTCTTC.

This chain uses TRBV15 with TRBJ2-3, with a tentative D call TRBD2 (6 bases). This CDR3 region has 17 residues. The V and J ends lost 4 bases and 0 bases respectively, with 17 bases between them. CDR1 is LNHNV, CDR2 YYDKDF, per germline (reference sequence). The DNA for the CDR3 is TGTGCCACCAGCACCCGGGACTCATCGTCTAGCACAGATACGCAGTATTTT. Protein: CATSTRDSSSSTDTQYF.

The chain carries TRBV18 and TRBJ1-4; D not resolved. In germline, CDR1 is KGHSH, CDR2 LQKENI. The CDR3 is 14 amino acids. V was trimmed by 3 bases and J by 8 bases, leaving 13 bases between them. The CDR3 here is CASSPFGMREKLFF. CDR3 DNA sequence: TGTGCCAGCTCACCTTTCGGGATGAGAGAAAAACTGTTTTTT.

The V gene is TRBV11-2, the J gene TRBJ2-5; D gene ambiguous. Deletions cut 3 bases from V and 5 bases from J, with 31 bases between. The CDR3 is 20 amino acids. Germline V CDR1 and CDR2: SGHAT, FQNNGV. Here the CDR3 DNA reads TGTGCCAGCAGCTTGACGCCTTATGGCTCCCCGGCTTTGGGTGACGAGACCCAGTACTTC. Translated: CASSLTPYGSPALGDETQYF.

The CDR3 coding sequence is TGCAGTGCTAGAGTCCCCCCCGTGTTAAGCGGTAGGGACGAGCAGTACTTC. Translation gives CSARVPPVLSGRDEQYF. The chain employs TRBV20-1 and TRBJ2-7; perhaps TRBD2 as D (5 bases). From germline, CDR1 is DFQATT and CDR2 SNEGSKA (reference sequence). CDR3 size: 17 residues. V lost 1 base and J lost 5, with 24 bases in between.

This chain connects TRBV4-2 to TRBJ1-1; TRBD1 matches at 7 bases. Unmatched junction bases numbered 9, after V lost 1 base and J lost 4 bases. From germline, CDR1 is LGHNA and CDR2 YNFKEQ. The CDR3 loop spans 16 amino acids. The CDR3 nucleotides are TGTGCCAGCAGCCAAGTAGGGGGCCGGGGATCCACTGAAGCTTTCTTT. Translation gives CASSQVGGRGSTEAFF.

The genes are TRBV2 and TRBJ2-1; the D is unclear. Germline V CDR1 and CDR2: SNHLY, FYNNEI. The ends were cut back, 8 bases at V and 10 bases at J, with 21 bases in the middle. The CDR3 length is 14 residues. This chain's CDR3 is CASHISFLTVEQFF. CDR3 nucleotides: TGTGCCAGCCACATCTCCTTCCTTACGGTAGAGCAGTTCTTC. Variable domain in full (rest from reference TRBV2 and TRBJ2-1): EPEVTQTPSHQVTQMGQEVILRCVPISNHLYFYWYRQILGQKVEFLVSFYNNEISEKSEIFDDQFSVERPDGSNFTLKIRSTKLEDSAMYFCASHISFLTVEQFFGPGTRLTVL.

The J gene is TRBJ2-7, the V gene TRBV5-1, with TRBD2 identical over 10 bases. V lost 8 bases to trimming and J lost 0 bases; unmatched junction nucleotides: 11. There are 16 residues in the CDR3. CDR1 and CDR2 (germline): SGHRS, YFSETQ. The chain's CDR3 is CASRRLAGGLSYEQYF. The CDR3 DNA reads as TGCGCCAGTAGACGATTAGCGGGAGGACTCTCCTACGAGCAGTACTTC.

Details on this clonotype: It is unclear where the CDR3 begins or ends on the DNA, so no DNA is shown, and the CDR3 is as TCRdb lists it. The chain uses TRBV12-3 or TRBV12-4 and TRBJ1-2; the table calls TRBD1, which could not be checked here. The CDR3 sequence runs 14 residues, both termini included. CDR3 sequence: CASSFWRGDGGYTF.

This clonotype was detected a few times. The chain recombines TRBV7-9 with TRBJ2-3, with 9 positions matching TRBD2. CDR3 length: 14 amino acids. Looked up from germline, CDR1 is SEHNR and CDR2 is FQNEAQ (reference sequence). Losses at the gene ends were 8 bases for V and 0 bases for J; bases not matched to a gene: 3. CDR3 protein: CASQTSGSTDTQYF. Here the CDR3 DNA reads TGTGCCAGCCAAACTAGCGGGAGCACAGATACGCAGTATTTT.

The chain has TRBV5-1 and TRBJ2-5; 12 positions match TRBD1. CDR1 is SGHRS, CDR2 YFSETQ, per germline. V lost 4 bases, J lost 5 bases, and 9 bases stayed unmatched. This CDR3 spans 16 amino acids. CDR3 sequence reads: CASSPRDRGLSETQYF. The CDR3 nucleotides read TGCGCCAGCAGCCCCCGGGACAGGGGGCTGTCGGAGACCCAGTACTTC.

This clonotype came up once. The CDR3 DNA sequence: TGTGCCAGCAGAGATCCGGGACTAGCGGGGGTGTTGTTCTTC. It translates to CASRDPGLAGVLFF. V and J are TRBV6-2 or TRBV6-3 and TRBJ2-1; 14 bases map to TRBD2. This CDR3 is built from 14 residues. J was trimmed by 15 bases and V by 6 bases; bases with no gene match: 10. Germline CDR1 reads MNHEY; CDR2 reads SVGEGT.

This clonotype has just a few counts. V is TRBV6-1 and J is TRBJ1-2, with D perhaps matching TRBD1 (6 bases). This CDR3 region has 16 residues. CDR1 MNHNS and CDR2 SASEGT come from the germline V gene. Trimming left V 8 bases short and J 8 bases short, with 27 bases between. CDR3 in DNA: TGTGCCAGCCAGCCGACCGGGACACCACCGATCGGGGGCTACACCTTC. It yields the protein CASQPTGTPPIGGYTF.

The sample holds a few counts of this clonotype. The chain is built from TRBV5-1 and TRBJ2-7, with D possibly being TRBD2 (6 bases). V lost 4 bases, J lost 4 bases, and 18 bases lay in between. From germline, CDR1 is SGHRS and CDR2 YFSETQ. The CDR3 has 15 amino acids. CDR3 region: CASSPNYGSFYEQYF. CDR3 nucleotides: TGCGCCAGCAGCCCGAATTACGGGAGTTTTTACGAGCAGTACTTC.

The genes are TRBV7-3 and TRBJ2-1; maybe TRBD2 (6 bases). There are 15 residues in the CDR3. V was shortened by 2 bases and J by 6 bases, with 14 bases between the two germline ends. CDR1 is SGHTA and CDR2 is FQGTGA in the germline V gene. CDR3 bases: TGTGCCAGCAGCTTATCCGCGGGGTGGCCCAATGAGCAGTTCTTC. The encoded protein is CASSLSAGWPNEQFF.

V gene TRBV20-1 combines with J gene TRBJ2-1; TRBD2 is a possible D gene (6 bases). Trimming stripped 7 bases from V and 0 bases from J, with 13 bases between. CDR1 is DFQATT, CDR2 SNEGSKA, per germline (reference sequence). The CDR3 contains 14 residues. This chain's CDR3 is CSGWDSSSYNEQFF. The CDR3 DNA follows: TGCAGTGGATGGGACTCAAGCTCCTACAATGAGCAGTTCTTC.

This chain links TRBV28 with TRBJ2-5; 8 nucleotides align to TRBD1. This CDR3 region has 14 residues. The germline V gene encodes CDR1 MDHEN and CDR2 SYDVKM. Unmatched junction bases numbered 3, after V lost 6 bases and J lost 0 bases. The DNA of the CDR3 is TGTGCCAGCAGCGCGGACAGGGACCAAGAGACCCAGTACTTC. This encodes CASSADRDQETQYF.

CDR3 in DNA: TGTGCCAGCAGTCCAGGGGCGGAAAACATTCAGTACTTC. This codes for CASSPGAENIQYF. The rearrangement joins TRBV5-5 to TRBJ2-4; possible D gene TRBD1, 6 bases. The CDR3 has 13 amino acids. V lost 5 bases, J lost 5 bases, and 11 bases lay in between. CDR1 is SGHKS, CDR2 YYEKEE, per germline (reference sequence).

The chain joins TRBV4-1 to TRBJ2-7, with TRBD2 matching over 8 bases. V shed 3 bases, J shed 3 bases, and the junction held 13 bases outside the gene matches. This CDR3 region has 17 residues. CDR1 is MGHRA and CDR2 is YSYEKL in the germline V gene. CDR3: CASSHFFSGGLHYEQYF. The CDR3 nucleotides are TGCGCCAGCAGCCACTTTTTCAGCGGGGGACTACACTACGAGCAGTACTTC.

The table lists this clonotype with a few counts. This chain joins TRBV13 and TRBJ2-3, with D possibly matching TRBD2 (7 bases). The CDR3 runs 16 residues. V lost 2 bases and J 2 bases, leaving 14 bases between the germline ends. The germline gives CDR1 PRHDT, CDR2 FYEKMQ (reference sequence). CDR3 sequence: CASSLRGAVTTDTQYF. CDR3 DNA: TGTGCCAGCAGCTTACGGGGGGCCGTAACCACAGATACGCAGTATTTT. The variable domain in full, with the rest retrieved from reference TRBV13 and TRBJ2-3, is AAGVIQSPRHLIKEKRETATLKCYPIPRHDTVYWYQQGPGQDPQFLISFYEKMQSDKGSIPDRFSAQQFSDYHSELNMSSLELGDSALYFCASSLRGAVTTDTQYFGPGTRLTVL.

This sequence joins TRBV28 and TRBJ2-7; D is tentatively TRBD1 or TRBD2 (5 bases each). The CDR3 totals 13 residues. CDR1 MDHEN and CDR2 SYDVKM come from the germline V gene. Trimming shortened V by 6 bases and J by 6 bases, and 15 bases separated the two germline ends. The CDR3 loop reads CASRVRGLPEQYF. The DNA for the CDR3 is TGTGCCAGCAGAGTCCGGGGCCTACCCGAGCAGTACTTC.

This clonotype came up a few times. V usage is TRBV20-1 and J usage is TRBJ1-4; a possible D gene is TRBD1 (6 bases). This CDR3 is 12 amino acids long. Trimming shortened V by 1 base and J by 10 bases, and 10 bases separated the two germline ends. Looked up from germline, CDR1 is DFQATT and CDR2 is SNEGSKA (reference sequence). The CDR3 here is CSARGIGGKLFF. As DNA, the CDR3 is TGCAGTGCTAGAGGGATAGGGGGAAAACTGTTTTTT.

The chain recombines TRBV12-3 or TRBV12-4 with TRBJ2-7; the D call may be TRBD1 or TRBD2 (5 bases each). Trimming left V 6 bases short and J 0 bases short, with 6 bases between. The length of the CDR3 is 12 residues. In DNA form, the CDR3 reads TGTGCCAGCAGGGGGGTCTCCTACGAGCAGTACTTC. Translation gives CASRGVSYEQYF.

The chain couples TRBV27 to TRBJ2-5; 12 bases align to TRBD1. CDR1 MNHEY and CDR2 SMNVEV come from the germline V gene (reference sequence). Trimming removed 5 bases from V and 5 bases from J; junction bases left unmatched: 12. The CDR3 loop spans 17 amino acids. The CDR3 sequence is CASSTTRDRGRWETQYF. CDR3 in DNA: TGTGCCAGCAGTACCACCCGGGACAGGGGGCGCTGGGAGACCCAGTACTTC.

The V and J genes are TRBV2 and TRBJ2-7; the match to TRBD2 covers 10 bases. The germline V gene encodes CDR1 SNHLY and CDR2 FYNNEI. This CDR3 region has 14 residues. J lost 5 bases, V lost 6 bases, and 7 bases had no gene match. CDR3 in DNA: TGTGCCAGCAGGCCGGGACTAGCGAGCCACGAGCAGTACTTC. Protein product: CASRPGLASHEQYF.